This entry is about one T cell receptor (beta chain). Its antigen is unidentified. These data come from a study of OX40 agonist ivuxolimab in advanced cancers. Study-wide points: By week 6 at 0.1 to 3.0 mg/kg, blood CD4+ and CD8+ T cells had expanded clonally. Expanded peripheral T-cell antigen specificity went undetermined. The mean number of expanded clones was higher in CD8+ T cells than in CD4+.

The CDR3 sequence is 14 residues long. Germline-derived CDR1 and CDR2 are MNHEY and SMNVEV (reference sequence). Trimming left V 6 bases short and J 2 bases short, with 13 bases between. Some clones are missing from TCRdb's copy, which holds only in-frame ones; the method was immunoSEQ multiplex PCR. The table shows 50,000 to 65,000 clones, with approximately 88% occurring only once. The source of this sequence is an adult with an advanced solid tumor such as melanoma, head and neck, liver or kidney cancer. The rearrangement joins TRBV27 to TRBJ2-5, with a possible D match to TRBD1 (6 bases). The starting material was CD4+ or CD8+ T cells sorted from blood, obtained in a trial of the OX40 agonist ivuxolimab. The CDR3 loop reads CASSRLDRQETQYF. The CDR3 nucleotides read TGTGCCAGCAGCCGCCTCGACAGGCAAGAGACCCAGTACTTC.